This T cell receptor (beta chain) emerged from a study of control samples from healthy donors and cancer patients. Assay used: immunoSEQ multiplex PCR; TCRdb lists only in-frame clones, some missing. The data show some 130,000 clones, over 75% seen once. The V and J ends lost 4 bases and 10 bases respectively, with 8 bases between them. This CDR3 has 11 residues. From germline, CDR1 is SGHTA and CDR2 FQGNSA. This sequence joins TRBV7-2 and TRBJ2-1, with D maybe TRBD1 (5 bases). Specimen: blood. This receptor was obtained from a man aged 18 to 35 in good health. CDR3 sequence reads: CASSSPGEQFF. The DNA of the CDR3 is TGTGCCAGCAGCTCCCCAGGGGAGCAGTTCTTC. The full variable domain, in which reference TRBV7-2 and TRBJ2-1 provide the parts outside the CDR3, is GAGVSQSPSNKVTEKGKDVELRCDPISGHTALYWYRQSLGQGLEFLIYFQGNSAPDKSGLPSDRFSAERTGGSVSTLTIQRTQQEDSAVYLCASSSPGEQFFGPGTRLTVL.